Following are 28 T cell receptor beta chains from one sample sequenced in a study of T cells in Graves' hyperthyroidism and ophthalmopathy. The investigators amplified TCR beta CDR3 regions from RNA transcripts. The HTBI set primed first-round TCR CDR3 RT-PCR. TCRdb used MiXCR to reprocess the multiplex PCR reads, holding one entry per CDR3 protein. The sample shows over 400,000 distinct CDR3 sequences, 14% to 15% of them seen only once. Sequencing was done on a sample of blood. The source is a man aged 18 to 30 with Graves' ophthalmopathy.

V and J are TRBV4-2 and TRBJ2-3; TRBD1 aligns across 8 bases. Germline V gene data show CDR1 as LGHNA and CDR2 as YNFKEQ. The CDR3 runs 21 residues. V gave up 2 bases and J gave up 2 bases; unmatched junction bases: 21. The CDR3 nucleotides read TGTGCCAGCAGCCAACACGCCGGGACAGGAATAACAATGACCCCCACAGATACGCAGTATTTT. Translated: CASSQHAGTGITMTPTDTQYF.

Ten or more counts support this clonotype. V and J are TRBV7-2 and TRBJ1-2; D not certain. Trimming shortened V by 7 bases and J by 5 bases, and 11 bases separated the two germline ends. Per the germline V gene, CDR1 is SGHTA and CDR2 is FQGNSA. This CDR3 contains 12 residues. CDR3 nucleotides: TGTGCCAGCACCTCCCGTGGGTATGGCTACACCTTC. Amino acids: CASTSRGYGYTF.

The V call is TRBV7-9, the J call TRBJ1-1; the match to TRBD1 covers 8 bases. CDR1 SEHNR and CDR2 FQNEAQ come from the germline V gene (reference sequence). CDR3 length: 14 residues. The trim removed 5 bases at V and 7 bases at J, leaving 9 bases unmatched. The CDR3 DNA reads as TGTGCCAGCAGCCGAGGGGGGACAGGCGATGAAGCTTTCTTT. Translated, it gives CASSRGGTGDEAFF.

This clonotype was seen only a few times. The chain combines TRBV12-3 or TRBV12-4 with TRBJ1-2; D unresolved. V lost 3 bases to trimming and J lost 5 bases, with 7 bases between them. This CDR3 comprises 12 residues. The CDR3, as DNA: TGTGCCAGCAGTTTCGGACTATATGGCTACACCTTC. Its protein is CASSFGLYGYTF.

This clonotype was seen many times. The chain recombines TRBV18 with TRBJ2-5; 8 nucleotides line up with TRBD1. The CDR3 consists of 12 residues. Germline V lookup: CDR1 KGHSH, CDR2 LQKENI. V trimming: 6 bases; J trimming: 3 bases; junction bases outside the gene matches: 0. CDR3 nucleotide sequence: TGTGCCAGCTCGACAGGGGAAGAGACCCAGTACTTC. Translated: CASSTGEETQYF. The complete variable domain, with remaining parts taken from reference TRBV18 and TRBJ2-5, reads NAGVMQNPRHLVRRRGQEARLRCSPMKGHSHVYWYRQLPEEGLKFMVYLQKENIIDESGMPKERFSAEFPKEGPSILRIQQVVRGDSAAYFCASSTGEETQYFGPGTRLLVL.

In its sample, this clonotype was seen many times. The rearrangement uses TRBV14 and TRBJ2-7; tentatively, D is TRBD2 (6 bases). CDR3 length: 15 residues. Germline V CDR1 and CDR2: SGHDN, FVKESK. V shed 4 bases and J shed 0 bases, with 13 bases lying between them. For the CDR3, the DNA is TGTGCCAGCAGCCGGGACTCTAGCAGCTCCTACGAGCAGTACTTC. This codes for CASSRDSSSSYEQYF.

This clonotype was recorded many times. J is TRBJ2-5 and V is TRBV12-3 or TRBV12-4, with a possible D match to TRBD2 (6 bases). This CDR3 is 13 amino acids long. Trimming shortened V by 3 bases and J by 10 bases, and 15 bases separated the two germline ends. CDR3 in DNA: TGTGCCAGCAGTTTTGGGCAGGGAGGAGGCCAGTACTTC. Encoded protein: CASSFGQGGGQYF.

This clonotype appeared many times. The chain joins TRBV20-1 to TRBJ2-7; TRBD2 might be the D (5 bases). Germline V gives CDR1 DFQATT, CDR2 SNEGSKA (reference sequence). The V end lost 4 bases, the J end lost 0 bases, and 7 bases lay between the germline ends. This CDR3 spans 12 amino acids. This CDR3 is CSATGDSYEQYF. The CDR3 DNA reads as TGCAGTGCTACCGGGGACTCCTACGAGCAGTACTTC.

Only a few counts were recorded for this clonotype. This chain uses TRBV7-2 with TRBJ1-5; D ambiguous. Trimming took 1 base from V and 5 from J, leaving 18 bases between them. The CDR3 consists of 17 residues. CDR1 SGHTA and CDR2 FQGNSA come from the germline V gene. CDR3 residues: CASSLVVLGFDHQPQHF. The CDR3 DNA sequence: TGTGCCAGCAGCTTAGTAGTACTTGGTTTCGATCATCAGCCCCAGCATTTT.

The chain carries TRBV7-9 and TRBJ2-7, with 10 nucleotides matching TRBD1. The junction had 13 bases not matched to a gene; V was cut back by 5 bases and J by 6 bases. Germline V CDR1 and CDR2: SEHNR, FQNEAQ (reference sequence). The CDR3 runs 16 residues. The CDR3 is CASSLFPGTGAAEQYF. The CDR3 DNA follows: TGTGCCAGCAGCCTCTTCCCCGGGACAGGGGCCGCCGAGCAGTACTTC.

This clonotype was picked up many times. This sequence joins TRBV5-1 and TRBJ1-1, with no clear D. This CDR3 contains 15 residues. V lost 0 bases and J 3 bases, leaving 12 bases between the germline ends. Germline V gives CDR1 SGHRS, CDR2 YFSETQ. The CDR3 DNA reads TGCGCCAGCAGCTTGGACCTGCCCAGTTACACTGAAGCTTTCTTT. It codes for CASSLDLPSYTEAFF.

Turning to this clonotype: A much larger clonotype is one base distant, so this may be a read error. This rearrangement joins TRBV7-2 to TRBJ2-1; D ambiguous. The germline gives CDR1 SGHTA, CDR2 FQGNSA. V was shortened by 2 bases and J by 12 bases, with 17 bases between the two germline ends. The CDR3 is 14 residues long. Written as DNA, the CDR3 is TGTGCCAGCAGCTTATACCCCCTAGGTCATGGGCAGTTCTTC. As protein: CASSLYPLGHGQFF.

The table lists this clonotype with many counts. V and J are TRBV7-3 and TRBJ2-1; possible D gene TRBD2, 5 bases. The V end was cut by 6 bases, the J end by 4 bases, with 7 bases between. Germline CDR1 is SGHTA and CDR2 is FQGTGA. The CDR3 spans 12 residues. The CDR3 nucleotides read TGTGCCAGCAGTTGGACTTACAATGAGCAGTTCTTC. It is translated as CASSWTYNEQFF. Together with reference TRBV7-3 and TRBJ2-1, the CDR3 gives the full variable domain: GAGVSQTPSNKVTEKGKYVELRCDPISGHTALYWYRQSLGQGPEFLIYFQGTGAADDSGLPNDRFFAVRPEGSVSTLKIQRTERGDSAVYLCASSWTYNEQFFGPGTRLTVL.

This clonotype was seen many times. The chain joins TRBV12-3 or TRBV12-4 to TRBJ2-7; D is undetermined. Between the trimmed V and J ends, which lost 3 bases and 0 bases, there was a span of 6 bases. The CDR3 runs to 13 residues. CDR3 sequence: CASSFHRSYEQYF. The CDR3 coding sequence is TGTGCCAGCAGTTTCCACCGCTCCTACGAGCAGTACTTC.

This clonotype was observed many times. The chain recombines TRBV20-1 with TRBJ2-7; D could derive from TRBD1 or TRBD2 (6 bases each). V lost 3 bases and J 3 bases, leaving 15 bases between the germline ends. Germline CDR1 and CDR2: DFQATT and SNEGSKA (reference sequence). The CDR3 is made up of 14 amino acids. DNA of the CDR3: TGCAGTGCTAGGGTGGTGGGGGGCGGCTACGAGCAGTACTTC. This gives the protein CSARVVGGGYEQYF.

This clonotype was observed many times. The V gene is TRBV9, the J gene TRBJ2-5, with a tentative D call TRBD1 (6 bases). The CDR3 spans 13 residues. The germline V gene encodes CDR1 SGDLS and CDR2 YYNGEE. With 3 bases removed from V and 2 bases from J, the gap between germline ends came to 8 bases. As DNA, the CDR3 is TGTGCCAGCAGCGGGGACATACAAGAGACCCAGTACTTC. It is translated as CASSGDIQETQYF. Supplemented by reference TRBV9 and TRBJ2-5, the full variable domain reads DSGVTQTPKHLITATGQRVTLRCSPRSGDLSVYWYQQSLDQGLQFLIQYYNGEERAKGNILERFSAQQFPDLHSELNLSSLELGDSALYFCASSGDIQETQYFGPGTRLLVL.

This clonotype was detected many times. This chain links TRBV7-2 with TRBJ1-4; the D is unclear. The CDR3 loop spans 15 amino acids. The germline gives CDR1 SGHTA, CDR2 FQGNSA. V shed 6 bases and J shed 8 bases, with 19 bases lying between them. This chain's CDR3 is CASRPSSAEAEKLFF. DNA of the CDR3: TGTGCCAGCAGGCCTTCGAGCGCAGAGGCGGAAAAACTGTTTTTT.

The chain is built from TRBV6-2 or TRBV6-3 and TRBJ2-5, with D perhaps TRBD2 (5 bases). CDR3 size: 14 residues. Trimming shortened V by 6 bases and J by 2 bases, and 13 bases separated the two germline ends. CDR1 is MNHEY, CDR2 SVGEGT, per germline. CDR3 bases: TGTGCCAGCAGCCGAGGGATCTCTCAAGAGACCCAGTACTTC. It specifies CASSRGISQETQYF.

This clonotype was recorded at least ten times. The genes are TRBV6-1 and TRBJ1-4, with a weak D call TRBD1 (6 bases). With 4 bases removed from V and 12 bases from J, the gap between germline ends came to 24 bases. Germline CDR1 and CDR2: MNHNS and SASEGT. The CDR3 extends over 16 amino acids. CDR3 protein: CASSGWTEVRALELFF. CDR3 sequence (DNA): TGTGCCAGCAGTGGATGGACAGAAGTGAGGGCCTTGGAACTGTTTTTT.

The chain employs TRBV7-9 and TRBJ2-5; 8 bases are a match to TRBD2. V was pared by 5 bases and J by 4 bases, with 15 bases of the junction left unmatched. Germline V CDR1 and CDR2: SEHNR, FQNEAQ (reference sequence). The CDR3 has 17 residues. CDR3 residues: CASSPRSGGGEGETQYF. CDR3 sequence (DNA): TGTGCCAGCAGCCCCAGATCCGGGGGGGGCGAAGGAGAGACCCAGTACTTC. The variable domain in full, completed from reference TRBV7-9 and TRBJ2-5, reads DTGVSQNPRHKITKRGQNVTFRCDPISEHNRLYWYRQTLGQGPEFLTYFQNEAQLEKSRLLSDRFSAERPKGSFSTLEIQRTEQGDSAMYLCASSPRSGGGEGETQYFGPGTRLLVL.

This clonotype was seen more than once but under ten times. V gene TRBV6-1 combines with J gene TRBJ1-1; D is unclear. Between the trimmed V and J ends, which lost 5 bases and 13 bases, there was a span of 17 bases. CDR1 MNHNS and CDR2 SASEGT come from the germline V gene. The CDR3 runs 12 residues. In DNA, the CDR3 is TGTGCCAGCAGTAAGAAGCAAGAGCCAGATTTCTTT. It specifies CASSKKQEPDFF.

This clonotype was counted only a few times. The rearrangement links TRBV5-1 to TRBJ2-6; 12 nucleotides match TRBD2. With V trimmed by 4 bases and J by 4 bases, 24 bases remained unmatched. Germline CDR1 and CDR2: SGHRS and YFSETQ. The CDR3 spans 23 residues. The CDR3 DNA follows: TGCGCCAGCAGCCCTACGGGACAGGGAGCGCTAGCGGGAGGGCCGGTGGGGGCCAACGTCCTGACTTTC. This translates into CASSPTGQGALAGGPVGANVLTF. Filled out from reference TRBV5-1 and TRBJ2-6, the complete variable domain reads KAGVTQTPRYLIKTRGQQVTLSCSPISGHRSVSWYQQTPGQGLQFLFEYFSETQRNKGNFPGRFSGRQFSNSRSEMNVSTLELGDSALYLCASSPTGQGALAGGPVGANVLTFGAGSRLTVL.

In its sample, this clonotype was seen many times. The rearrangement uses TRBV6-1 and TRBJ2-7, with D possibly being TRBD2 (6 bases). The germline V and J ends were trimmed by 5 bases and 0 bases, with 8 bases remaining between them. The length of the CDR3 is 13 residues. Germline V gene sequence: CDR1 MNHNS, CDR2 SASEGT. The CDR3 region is CASSQTSSYEQYF. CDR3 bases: TGTGCCAGCAGTCAGACTAGCTCCTACGAGCAGTACTTC.

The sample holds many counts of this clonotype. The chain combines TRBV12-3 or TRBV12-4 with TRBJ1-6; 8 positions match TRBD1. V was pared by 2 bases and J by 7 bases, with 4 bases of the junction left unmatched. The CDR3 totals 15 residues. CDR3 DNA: TGTGCCAGCAGTTTAATGCAGGGGGCCAATTCACCCCTCCACTTT. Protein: CASSLMQGANSPLHF.

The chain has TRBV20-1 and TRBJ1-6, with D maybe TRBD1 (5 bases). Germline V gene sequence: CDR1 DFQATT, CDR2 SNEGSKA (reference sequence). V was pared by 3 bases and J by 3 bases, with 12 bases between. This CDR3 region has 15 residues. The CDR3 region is CSARMGTGYNSPLHF. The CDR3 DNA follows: TGCAGTGCTAGGATGGGGACCGGCTATAATTCACCCCTCCACTTT.

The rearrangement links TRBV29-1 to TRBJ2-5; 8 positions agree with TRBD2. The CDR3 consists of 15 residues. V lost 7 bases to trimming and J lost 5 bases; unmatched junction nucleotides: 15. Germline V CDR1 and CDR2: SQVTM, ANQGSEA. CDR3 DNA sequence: TGCAGCGCACGTCGGGGGGGGGTTGGGGTGGAGACCCAGTACTTC. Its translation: CSARRGGVGVETQYF.

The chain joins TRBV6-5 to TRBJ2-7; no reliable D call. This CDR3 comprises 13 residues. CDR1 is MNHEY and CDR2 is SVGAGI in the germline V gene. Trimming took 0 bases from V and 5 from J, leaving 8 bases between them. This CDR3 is CASSYSVSNEQYF. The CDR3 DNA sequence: TGTGCCAGCAGTTACTCGGTTAGTAACGAGCAGTACTTC.

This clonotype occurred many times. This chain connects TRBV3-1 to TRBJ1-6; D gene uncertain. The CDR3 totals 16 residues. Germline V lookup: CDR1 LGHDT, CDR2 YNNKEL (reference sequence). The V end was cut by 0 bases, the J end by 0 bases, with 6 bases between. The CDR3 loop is CASSQDLSSYNSPLHF. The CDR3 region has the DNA TGTGCCAGCAGCCAAGATCTAAGCTCCTATAATTCACCCCTCCACTTT.